A selection of T cell receptor beta chains follows, all from one sample in a study of T cell changes during pregnancy in multiple sclerosis. The data were produced by immunoSEQ multiplex PCR, yet TCRdb's version contains in-frame clones alone and is incomplete. Here the sample spans 50,000 to 65,000 clones, about nine tenths being singletons. Sequencing was performed on CD4+ T cells from peripheral blood mononuclear cells, taken in the first trimester of pregnancy. These receptors came from a female donor with multiple sclerosis, enrolled in a pregnancy study. Both conserved end residues are trimmed from each CDR3. Not all rows give a size; the values are once, few, many and, for expanded clones, a class.

v_call	clone_size	j_call	cdr3_aa
TRBV7-3	.	TRBJ1-5	ASSLTGGRDQPQH
TRBV5-1	.	TRBJ2-5	ASSLEIMETQY
TRBV6-5	.	TRBJ2-4	ASSFFQGGRDIQY
TRBV29-1	once	TRBJ1-6	SVQMGSYNSPLH
TRBV12-5	.	TRBJ1-4	ASGLVLGQGINEKLF
TRBV7-2	.	TRBJ2-7	ASSPGVLRHEQY
TRBV5-4	.	TRBJ2-7	ASSLGQGMGEQY
TRBV7-2	.	TRBJ1-1	ASSYAGTEAF
TRBV9	.	TRBJ2-3	ASSVVASGGARADTQY
TRBV2	.	TRBJ1-2	ASRGQVNYGYT
TRBV10-3	few	TRBJ1-6	AISESPGSPLH
TRBV11-2	.	TRBJ2-5	ASSLDRLLETQY
TRBV7-2	.	TRBJ2-5	ASSLTGTAQETQY
TRBV11-3	.	TRBJ1-2	ASRLDRANYGYT
TRBV27	.	TRBJ1-4	ASSFEKGKRELF
TRBV5-6	.	TRBJ1-3	ASSFQLFSGNTIY
TRBV4-2	.	TRBJ2-2	ASSQTGQAPNTGELF
TRBV11-2	once	TRBJ2-7	ASRLTGGIREQY
TRBV19	.	TRBJ1-1	ASSIAAGGEAF
TRBV9	.	TRBJ2-5	ASSPRGGREETQY
TRBV11-2	.	TRBJ2-4	ASSLGRRLRNIQY
TRBV5-6	.	TRBJ2-3	ASSLRRTGEVADTQY
TRBV25-1	.	TRBJ1-2	ASSEANRGNYGYT
TRBV7-2	.	TRBJ1-1	ASSSRTGRNTEAF
TRBV16	.	TRBJ1-3	ASSQDRWLNAGNTIY
TRBV7-9	once	TRBJ1-2	ASSLDGQGSGYT
TRBV2	.	TRBJ2-2	ASGGQGSRTGELF
TRBV7-2	.	TRBJ1-3	ASSLRQGVNTIY
TRBV9	.	TRBJ2-5	ASSVRQEETQY
TRBV7-2	.	TRBJ2-7	ASTLGLAINEQY
TRBV2	.	TRBJ1-5	ASSEQGSYQPQH
TRBV6-5	.	TRBJ2-1	ASRRQGTNEQF
TRBV4-2	.	TRBJ1-1	ASSQGTGRRAF
TRBV5-6	.	TRBJ1-6	ASSLYNSGNSPLH